Shown below are 10 T cell receptor beta chains from a single sample sequenced in a study of T cell responses to AZD1222 COVID-19 vaccine (dated by TCRdb to the early 2020s). Sample time point, as interpreted from the label and publication: about 28 days (+/-7) after the second vaccine dose. The library was generated by the immunoSEQ multiplex PCR assay. TCRdb obtained this table from immuneACCESS and retained in-frame rearrangements with V and J assigned. These tables miss some clones; where compared with another copy, unresolved V genes account for less than half of the shortfall, and the remainder is unexplained. The sample has some 93,000 clones on record, 88% of them singletons. About 12% of the sample rests with the top ten. The sequencing used peripheral blood, collected 28 days after the second AZD1222 dose. All receptors derive from an adult who received the AZD1222 COVID-19 vaccine.

This clone came up once. This chain connects TRBV6-5 to TRBJ2-7; 10 nucleotides match TRBD2. J lost 3 bases, V lost 0 bases, and 2 bases had no gene match. This CDR3 comprises 15 residues. In germline, CDR1 is MNHEY, CDR2 SVGAGI. Here the CDR3 DNA reads TGTGCCAGCAGTTACTCTTCTAGCGGGAGCTACGAGCAGTACTTC. Protein: CASSYSSSGSYEQYF.

This clone was seen at least ten times. V and J are TRBV6-6 and TRBJ1-2; 8 bases line up with TRBD1. The CDR3 runs 15 residues. Germline CDR1 MNHNY, CDR2 SVGAGI (reference sequence). With 0 bases clipped from V and 8 bases from J, the junction kept 8 bases outside the gene matches. The chain's CDR3 is CASSYSSRGQDGYTF. Here the CDR3 DNA reads TGTGCCAGCAGTTACTCTTCGAGGGGACAGGACGGCTACACCTTC.

The chain combines TRBV7-9 with TRBJ2-1, with 14 bases identical to TRBD2. Germline CDR1 reads SEHNR; CDR2 reads FQNEAQ (reference sequence). V gave up 4 bases and J gave up 7 bases; unmatched junction bases: 12. CDR3 length: 18 residues. CDR3 DNA sequence: TGTGCCAGCAGCTCTAGCCGGGGACTAGCGGGAGTCCGGAATGAGCAGTTCTTC. Encoded protein: CASSSSRGLAGVRNEQFF.

V and J are TRBV6-5 and TRBJ1-1; 7 nucleotides agree with TRBD1. CDR1 and CDR2 (germline): MNHEY, SVGAGI. There are 14 residues in the CDR3. Unmatched junction bases numbered 4, after V lost 2 bases and J lost 4 bases. The CDR3 loop reads CASSYQGVGTEAFF. The CDR3 coding sequence is TGTGCCAGCAGTTACCAGGGGGTGGGCACTGAAGCTTTCTTT.

The gene calls are TRBV3-1 (or the pseudogene TRBV3-2) and TRBJ1-2; D call uncertain. Germline CDR1 and CDR2: LGHDT and YNNKEL (reference sequence). The CDR3 runs to 13 residues. Trimming shortened V by 5 bases and J by 8 bases, and 15 bases separated the two germline ends. The CDR3 DNA is TGTGCCAGCAGCTTCCAACGCGGGATGGGCTACACCTTC. Translation: CASSFQRGMGYTF.

This clone appeared a single time. The chain couples TRBV24-1 to TRBJ1-2; D perhaps matches TRBD1 (5 bases). This CDR3 has 14 residues. V was trimmed by 4 bases and J by 3 bases, leaving 11 bases between them. CDR1 and CDR2 (germline): KGHDR, SFDVKD. This CDR3 is CATSDPGTDYGYTF. CDR3 coding DNA: TGTGCCACCAGTGACCCGGGGACTGACTATGGCTACACCTTC.

The chain has TRBV19 and TRBJ1-3; D unresolved. The CDR3 totals 13 residues. The V end was cut by 5 bases, the J end by 0 bases, with 5 bases between. Germline CDR1 LNHDA, CDR2 SQIVND (reference sequence). CDR3 bases: TGTGCCAGTAGTCTGAGCTCTGGAAACACCATATATTTT. Amino acid sequence: CASSLSSGNTIYF.

This chain uses TRBV9 with TRBJ1-6; D is uncertain. V was clipped by 6 bases and J by 8 bases, with 9 bases between them. The CDR3 is 12 residues long. The germline gives CDR1 SGDLS, CDR2 YYNGEE. CDR3 sequence: CASNQGYSPLHF. CDR3 nucleotide sequence: TGTGCCAGCAACCAAGGGTATTCACCCCTCCACTTT.

V usage is TRBV2 and J usage is TRBJ2-2; the D gene could be TRBD1 or TRBD2 (5 bases each). This CDR3 contains 15 residues. Looked up from germline, CDR1 is SNHLY and CDR2 is FYNNEI. With 0 bases removed from V and 1 base from J, the gap between germline ends came to 6 bases. In nucleotides, the CDR3 is TGTGCCAGCAGTGAAGCGAGGGGGAACACCGGGGAGCTGTTTTTT. Translating gives CASSEARGNTGELFF.

The genes are TRBV11-1 and TRBJ1-1; D unresolved. The germline gives CDR1 SGHAT, CDR2 FQDESV (reference sequence). This CDR3 spans 15 amino acids. V lost 5 bases and J 1 base, leaving 14 bases between the germline ends. CDR3 amino acids: CASSPPEGRNTEAFF. CDR3 DNA sequence: TGTGCCAGCAGCCCCCCCGAGGGAAGGAACACTGAAGCTTTCTTT.